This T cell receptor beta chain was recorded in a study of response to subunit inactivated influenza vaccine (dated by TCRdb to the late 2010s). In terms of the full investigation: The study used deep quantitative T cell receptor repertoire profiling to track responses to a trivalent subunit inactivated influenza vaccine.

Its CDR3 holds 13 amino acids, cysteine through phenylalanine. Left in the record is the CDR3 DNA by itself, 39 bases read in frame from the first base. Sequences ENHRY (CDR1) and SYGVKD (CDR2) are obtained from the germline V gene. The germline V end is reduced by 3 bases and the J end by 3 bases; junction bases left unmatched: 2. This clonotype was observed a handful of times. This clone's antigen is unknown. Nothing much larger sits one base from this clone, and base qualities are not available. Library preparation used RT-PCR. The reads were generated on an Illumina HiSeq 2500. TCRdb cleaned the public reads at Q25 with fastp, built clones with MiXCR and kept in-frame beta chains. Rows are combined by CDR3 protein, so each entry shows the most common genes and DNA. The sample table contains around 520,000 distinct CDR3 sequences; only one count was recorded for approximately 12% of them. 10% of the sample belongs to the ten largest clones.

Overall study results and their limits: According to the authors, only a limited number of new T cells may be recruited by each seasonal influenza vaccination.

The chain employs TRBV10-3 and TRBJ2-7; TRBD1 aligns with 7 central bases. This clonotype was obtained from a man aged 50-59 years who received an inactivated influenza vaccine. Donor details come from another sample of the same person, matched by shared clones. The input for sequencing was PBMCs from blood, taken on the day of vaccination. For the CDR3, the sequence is CAISEQGSYEQYF. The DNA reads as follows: TGTGCCATCAGTGAACAGGGGAGCTACGAGCAGTACTTC.